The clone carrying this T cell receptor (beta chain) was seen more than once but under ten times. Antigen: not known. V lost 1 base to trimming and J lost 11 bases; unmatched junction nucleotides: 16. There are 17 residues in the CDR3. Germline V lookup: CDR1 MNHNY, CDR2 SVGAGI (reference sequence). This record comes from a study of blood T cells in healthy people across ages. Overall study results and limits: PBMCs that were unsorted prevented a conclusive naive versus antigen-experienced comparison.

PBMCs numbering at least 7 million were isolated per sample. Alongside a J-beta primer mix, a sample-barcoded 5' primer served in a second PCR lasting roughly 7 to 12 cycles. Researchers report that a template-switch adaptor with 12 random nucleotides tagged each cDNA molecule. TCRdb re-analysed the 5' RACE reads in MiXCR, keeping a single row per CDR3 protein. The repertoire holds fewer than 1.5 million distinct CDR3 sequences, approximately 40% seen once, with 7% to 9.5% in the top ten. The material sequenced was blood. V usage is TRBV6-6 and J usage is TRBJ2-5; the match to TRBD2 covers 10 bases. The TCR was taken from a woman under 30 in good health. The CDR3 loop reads CASSYYRVASGRGEQYF. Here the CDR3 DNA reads TGTGCCAGCAGTTACTACCGTGTGGCTAGCGGGAGAGGGGAGCAGTACTTC.